This entry concerns a single TCR beta chain. The antigen is undetermined. This entry comes from a study of T cell responses to AZD1222 COVID-19 vaccine. Study-level findings and limits: Possibly, clonal diversity was underestimated; donors were largely white British and included more females. CD4 TCRs linked to vaccination spanned spike, dominating at 160-218 and 743-854. Seropositive at baseline were only a handful of AZD1222 recipients. Every sample of the repertoires postdated the peak T cell response.

TCRdb's copy holds only in-frame clones and misses some; the assay was immunoSEQ multiplex PCR. There are 150,000 to 200,000 clones in the sample; just over 85% occur only once, and 11% lies in the top ten. Trimming took 4 bases from V and 6 from J, leaving 10 bases between them. CDR1 and CDR2 (germline): SGHDT, YYEEEE. The length of the CDR3 is 12 residues. This rearrangement joins TRBV5-6 to TRBJ1-1, with unresolved D. This TCR was recovered from an adult who received the AZD1222 COVID-19 vaccine. The source material was peripheral blood, sampled 28 days after the second AZD1222 dose. CDR3 nucleotide sequence: TGTGCCAGCAGCCTTGGAACGCCTGAAGCTTTCTTT. Amino acid sequence: CASSLGTPEAFF.